This T cell receptor beta chain was retrieved from a study of blood T cell repertoires in COVID-19 (TCRdb year 2020). At the level of the whole study: Samples from collaborators originated in the United States, Italy and Spain and spanned both the acute and convalescent phases of COVID-19. The material from the prospective study consisted of cDNA or gDNA derived from T cells, B-cell-depleted T cells, or PBMCs. The dataset comprised deeply sampled blood TCRbeta repertoires from subjects exposed to, actively infected with, or recovered from COVID-19. A freely available public database, intended as a resource for researchers studying the immune response to SARS-CoV-2, is where the repertoires were released. The samples were drawn from two sources: the first 160 participants of the ongoing ImmuneRACE study, and 1,254 subjects contributed by 6 global collaborators. Nearly every sample came with metadata listing a de-identified subject ID, COVID-19 status, age in years and sex. Where HLA class I and class II types were available, the types were taken from metadata supplied by the sample provider, not from assay-based typing.

Comments on this clone: This clone's antigen is unknown. Nothing much larger sits one base from this clone, and base qualities are not available.

The immunoSEQ Assay, a bias-controlled multiplex PCR, was used to amplify TCRbeta CDR3 regions from genomic DNA. Concerning the study's data processing: Nucleated cell counts per sample were estimated from amplification of reference gene primers within the assay. To quantify the absolute abundance of each unique TCRbeta CDR3 rearrangement, sequence reads were collapsed and filtered. For each sample, productive Simpson clonality was calculated as the square root of Simpson's diversity index over productive rearrangements. The clones in this table, taken by TCRdb from immuneACCESS, are in-frame only. Not every clone is retained; where verified, under half of the shortfall comes from an unresolved V gene, and the cause of the rest is unknown. V and J calls and clone size are those listed in that table; D and trimming were worked out from the DNA. Across this sample there are 50,000 or so clones, with approximately 80% seen only once. Around a fifth of the sample comes from the top ten.

The CDR3 has 13 amino acids, counting the end cysteine and phenylalanine. The retained sequence is limited to the CDR3, 39 bases, with the frame set at the first base. Study-wide findings and limitations: The quantity of clinical and demographic metadata differed by source and by participant and was supplied without curation.

Each collaborating institution followed its own protocols to collect whole blood in K2EDTA tubes. Collaborator samples were shipped for TCRbeta analysis as frozen whole blood, isolated PBMCs, or DNA extracted from either sample type. The sequence joins TRBV21-1 to TRBJ2-7; the listed D gene, TRBD2, was not tested against the DNA. TRBV21-1 is a pseudogene. The specimen sequenced was peripheral blood. This receptor was taken from a human donor with active or convalescent COVID-19. The donor label of this sample is uncertain. The nucleotide sequence is given as TGTGCCGCGCGGACTAGCGACTCCTACGAGCAGTACTTC. The resulting protein is CAARTSDSYEQYF.